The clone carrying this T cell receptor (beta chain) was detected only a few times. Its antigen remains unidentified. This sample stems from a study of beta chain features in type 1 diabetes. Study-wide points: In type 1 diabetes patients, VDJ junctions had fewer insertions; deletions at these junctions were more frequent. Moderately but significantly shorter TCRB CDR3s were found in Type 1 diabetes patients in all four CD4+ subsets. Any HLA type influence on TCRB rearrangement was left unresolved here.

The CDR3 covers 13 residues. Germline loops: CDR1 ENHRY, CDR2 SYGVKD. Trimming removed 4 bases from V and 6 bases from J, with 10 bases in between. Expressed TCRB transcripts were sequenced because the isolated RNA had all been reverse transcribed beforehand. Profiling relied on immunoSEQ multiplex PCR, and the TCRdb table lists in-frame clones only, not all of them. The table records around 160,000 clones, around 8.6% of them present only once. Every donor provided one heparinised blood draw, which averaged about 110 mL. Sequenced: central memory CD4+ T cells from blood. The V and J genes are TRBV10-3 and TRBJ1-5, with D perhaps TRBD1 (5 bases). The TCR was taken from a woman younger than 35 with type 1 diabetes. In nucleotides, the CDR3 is TGTGCCATCAGTGGGGCAGACAGTCAGCCCCAGCATTTT. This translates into CAISGADSQPQHF.